A single sample is the source of the 4 T cell receptor beta chains below, sequenced in a study of blood T cells in healthy people across ages. Through a sample-barcoded 5' primer and a J-beta primer mix, a second PCR was run for roughly 7 to 12 cycles. Using its own MiXCR run on the 5' RACE reads, TCRdb lists one record per CDR3 protein. The sample carries roughly 1.7 million distinct CDR3 sequences, about 35% recorded once. The material sequenced was blood. The receptors derive from a woman aged 25 to 39 in good health.

Many counts were recorded for this clonotype. The chain couples TRBV20-1 to TRBJ1-2; D gene ambiguous. Trimming cost V 1 base and J 1 base, with 4 bases left between them. Germline V gives CDR1 DFQATT, CDR2 SNEGSKA (reference sequence). There are 12 residues in the CDR3. The DNA of the CDR3 is TGCAGTGCTAGAGTGCTTAACTATGGCTACACCTTC. It codes for CSARVLNYGYTF.

This clonotype has just a few counts. This chain joins TRBV5-1 and TRBJ2-5, with 12 bases that match TRBD2. The better agreement between TRBJ2-7 and the DNA end casts doubt on the J call. Germline V gene data show CDR1 as SGHRS and CDR2 as YFSETQ. The CDR3 sequence is 16 residues long. Here the CDR3 reads CASSGRLAGVANEQYF. The CDR3 coding sequence is TGCGCCAGCAGCGGAAGACTAGCGGGAGTTGCCAACGAGCAGTACTTC.

This chain connects TRBV7-2 to TRBJ2-3; 7 bases map to TRBD2. Germline V lookup: CDR1 SGHTA, CDR2 FQGNSA. The CDR3 has 16 residues. Trimming at V came to 2 bases and at J to 4 bases, leaving 9 bases not matched to a gene. The CDR3, as DNA: TGTGCCAGCAGCTTAATGGGCGGGAGAATCCCAGATACGCAGTATTTT. Translating it yields CASSLMGGRIPDTQYF.

This clonotype was detected only a few times. The rearrangement joins TRBV3-1 to TRBJ2-7; TRBD2 matches at 8 bases. CDR1 and CDR2 (germline): LGHDT, YNNKEL (reference sequence). The CDR3 consists of 14 residues. V lost 8 bases to trimming and J lost 3 bases; unmatched junction nucleotides: 9. The CDR3 protein is CASALGAGGYEQYF. The CDR3, as DNA: TGTGCCAGCGCCCTTGGGGCGGGAGGCTACGAGCAGTACTTC.